The TCR beta chain described here comes from a study of breast tumors, draining lymph nodes, adjacent tissues. Breast cancer patients provided tissue from their axillary draining lymph nodes. CDR3 length: 16 amino acids. The J segment lost 6 bases and the V segment lost 5 bases, leaving 13 bases of the junction unmatched. Germline CDR1 and CDR2: MNHNS and SASEGT. This clonotype occurred a few times. TCRdb re-called the multiplex PCR reads with MiXCR, one entry per CDR3 protein. This repertoire shows about 220,000 distinct CDR3 sequences, 34% found once; its top ten account for approximately 3.6%. The J gene is TRBJ2-3, the V gene TRBV6-1; 8 positions agree with TRBD2. Sequencing input: axillary lymph node tissue. This receptor was obtained from a female donor with breast cancer. Some clones in this sample may be carry-over from other donors' samples. The chain's CDR3 is CASSYSLGGASDTQYF. The CDR3 coding sequence is TGTGCCAGCAGTTACTCCCTCGGGGGGGCCTCGGATACGCAGTATTTT.